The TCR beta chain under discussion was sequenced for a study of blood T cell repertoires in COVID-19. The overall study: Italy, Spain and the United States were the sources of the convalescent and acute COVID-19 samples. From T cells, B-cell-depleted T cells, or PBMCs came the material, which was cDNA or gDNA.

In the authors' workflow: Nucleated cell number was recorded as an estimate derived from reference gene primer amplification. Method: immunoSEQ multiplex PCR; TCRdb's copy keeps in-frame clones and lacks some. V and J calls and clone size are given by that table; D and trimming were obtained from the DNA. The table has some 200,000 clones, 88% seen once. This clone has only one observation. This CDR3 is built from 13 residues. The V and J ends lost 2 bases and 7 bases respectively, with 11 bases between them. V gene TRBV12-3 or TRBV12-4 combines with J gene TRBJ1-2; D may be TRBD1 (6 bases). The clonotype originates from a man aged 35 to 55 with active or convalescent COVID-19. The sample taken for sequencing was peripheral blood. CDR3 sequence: CASSLKGGSGYTF. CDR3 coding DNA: TGTGCCAGCAGTTTAAAAGGGGGTAGTGGCTACACCTTC.